The 20 T cell receptor beta chains reported below all come from one sample, sequenced in a study of regulatory T cells. Their antigens are not known. Regarding the study as a whole: In CD3G-deficient patients, conventional CD4+ T cells were enriched for hydrophobic CDR3 residues at positions 6 and 7.

The primer mix had 52 TRBV and 13 TRBJ primers. Profiled with immunoSEQ multiplex PCR; TCRdb holds only in-frame clones, not every one. The data contain about 17,000 clones, roughly 84% of them seen just once; the ten biggest clones take up roughly 8%. What was sequenced was conventional CD4+ T cells sorted from blood. These receptor sequences come from a person aged 30-39 years with CD3G deficiency.

This clone was observed once. V gene TRBV6-6 combines with J gene TRBJ1-4, with 8 positions matching TRBD1. CDR3 length: 16 amino acids. Germline trimming cut 6 bases from V and 7 bases from J; bases unmatched to any gene: 13. Germline CDR1 and CDR2: MNHNY and SVGAGI (reference sequence). The CDR3 bases are TGTGCCAGCAGACGGGGACGGCAGGGGGCTGGTGAAAAACTGTTTTTT. Protein: CASRRGRQGAGEKLFF.

Only one count was recorded for this clone. The chain has TRBV7-6 and TRBJ1-6, with D uncertain. V was cut by 5 bases and J by 10 bases, with 18 bases left in between. Looked up from germline, CDR1 is SGHVS and CDR2 is FNYEAQ. The CDR3 is made up of 15 amino acids. CDR3 in DNA: TGTGCCAGCAGCGTACGGGCAGGTTTTGGATCACCCCTCCACTTT. Translating it yields CASSVRAGFGSPLHF.

There are a few counts of this clone. The chain employs TRBV28 and TRBJ1-2; the D gene is possibly TRBD1 (5 bases). The CDR3 runs 13 residues. Germline CDR1 and CDR2: MDHEN and SYDVKM. V was trimmed by 5 bases and J by 1 base, leaving 8 bases between them. This CDR3 is CASSPGFNYGYTF. In DNA form, the CDR3 reads TGTGCCAGCAGTCCAGGGTTTAACTATGGCTACACCTTC.

In nucleotides, the CDR3 is TGTGCCAGCAGCTTAGAGAGCAACTATGGCTACACCTTC. Translation: CASSLESNYGYTF. The chain has TRBV7-9 and TRBJ1-2; D is unresolved. CDR1 SEHNR and CDR2 FQNEAQ come from the germline V gene (reference sequence). Trimming removed 1 base from V and 2 bases from J, with 5 bases in between. The length of the CDR3 is 13 residues.

The chain links TRBV6-1 to TRBJ1-2; D unresolved. The CDR3 is made up of 14 amino acids. V lost 8 bases and J 1 base, leaving 14 bases between the germline ends. The germline V gene encodes CDR1 MNHNS and CDR2 SASEGT. The CDR3 here is CASSAGRINYGYTF. CDR3 coding DNA: TGTGCCAGCTCAGCCGGGAGGATTAACTATGGCTACACCTTC.

The genes are TRBV19 and TRBJ2-3; TRBD2 agrees at 8 bases. After removal of 5 bases from V and 6 bases from J, the junction contained 16 bases not matched to a gene. Germline V gene lookup returns CDR1 LNHDA and CDR2 SQIVND (reference sequence). The CDR3 runs 17 residues. CDR3 loop: CASSAAPPGGPADTQYF. Here the CDR3 DNA reads TGTGCCAGTAGTGCGGCCCCCCCGGGGGGGCCTGCTGATACGCAGTATTTT.

The V call is TRBV7-9, the J call TRBJ2-2, with 10 bases lining up with TRBD2. The CDR3 covers 15 residues. Trimming at V came to 5 bases and at J to 4 bases, leaving 4 bases not matched to a gene. Germline CDR1 and CDR2: SEHNR and FQNEAQ (reference sequence). Here the CDR3 reads CASSRTSGATGELFF. The CDR3, as DNA: TGTGCCAGCAGCCGGACTAGCGGTGCCACCGGGGAGCTGTTTTTT.

The chain employs TRBV28 and TRBJ2-7; 10 bases fit TRBD1. The CDR3 extends over 15 amino acids. Trimming removed 6 bases from V and 4 bases from J; junction bases left unmatched: 9. Per the germline V gene, CDR1 is MDHEN and CDR2 is SYDVKM. In DNA, the CDR3 is TGTGCCAGCAGCCCGGCCGGACAGGGGGGTTACGAGCAGTACTTC. As protein: CASSPAGQGGYEQYF. Complete variable domain (other parts from reference TRBV28 and TRBJ2-7): DVKVTQSSRYLVKRTGEKVFLECVQDMDHENMFWYRQDPGLGLRLIYFSYDVKMKEKGDIPEGYSVSREKKERFSLILESASTNQTSMYLCASSPAGQGGYEQYFGPGTRLTVT.

The CDR3 coding sequence is TGCGCCAGCAGCTTCCCCGGGGGCACTGGCTACACCTTC. Translating gives CASSFPGGTGYTF. The chain has TRBV5-1 and TRBJ1-2; tentatively, D is TRBD1 (6 bases). The CDR3 consists of 13 residues. The V gene's germline CDR1 is SGHRS and CDR2 YFSETQ. The V end lost 2 bases, the J end lost 7 bases, and 12 bases lay between the germline ends.

The J gene is TRBJ1-6, the V gene TRBV11-2, with D possibly matching TRBD1 (6 bases). Trimming took off 1 base at V and 10 bases at J, with 14 bases between the two ends. Germline CDR1 and CDR2: SGHAT and FQNNGV. This CDR3 is built from 15 residues. The CDR3 DNA is TGTGCCAGCAGCTTAGGGGCGGGGACAAAATCACCCCTCCACTTT. Its translation: CASSLGAGTKSPLHF.

The V and J genes are TRBV4-1 and TRBJ1-1, with D possibly TRBD1 on 5 matching bases. CDR1 and CDR2 from the germline V gene are MGHRA and YSYEKL. Trimming removed 3 bases at V and 5 bases at J, with 10 bases between. The CDR3 is made up of 13 amino acids. CDR3 nucleotides: TGCGCCAGCAGCCAGGGGCGGGTAACTGAAGCTTTCTTT. This sequence encodes CASSQGRVTEAFF.

The chain uses TRBV5-1 and TRBJ2-5; D may be TRBD2 (5 bases). The CDR3 consists of 15 residues. Germline V gene lookup returns CDR1 SGHRS and CDR2 YFSETQ. Trimming took 1 base from V and 4 from J, leaving 14 bases between them. CDR3 bases: TGCGCCAGCAGCTTGTTAGGCGGAGGTGGAGAGACCCAGTACTTC. This sequence encodes CASSLLGGGGETQYF.

The J gene is TRBJ2-1, the V gene TRBV7-9; D unresolved. Germline assignment: CDR1 SEHNR and CDR2 FQNEAQ (reference sequence). The ends were cut back, 2 bases at V and 4 bases at J, with 6 bases in the middle. This CDR3 is built from 13 residues. This CDR3 reads CASSLLGYNEQFF. In DNA form, the CDR3 reads TGTGCCAGCAGCTTATTGGGGTACAATGAGCAGTTCTTC.

The V and J genes are TRBV7-8 and TRBJ1-2, with TRBD1 matching over 10 bases. The trim removed 4 bases at V and 8 bases at J, leaving 16 bases unmatched. There are 17 residues in the CDR3. Germline loops: CDR1 SGHVS, CDR2 FQNEAQ. CDR3 in amino acids: CASSSGWDRGYSMGYTF. For the CDR3, the DNA is TGTGCCAGCAGCTCGGGATGGGACAGGGGTTATTCTATGGGCTACACCTTC.

This chain's CDR3 is CASSLASSVKQFF. The DNA of the CDR3 is TGTGCCAGCAGCTTAGCCAGCTCAGTAAAGCAGTTCTTC. This chain links TRBV7-9 with TRBJ2-1, with D unclear. The germline CDR1 and CDR2 sequences are SEHNR and FQNEAQ (reference sequence). V shed 0 bases and J shed 11 bases, with 11 bases lying between them. This CDR3 spans 13 amino acids.

The rearrangement links TRBV28 to TRBJ2-7; TRBD1 might be the D (6 bases). The V end was cut by 5 bases, the J end by 3 bases, with 14 bases between. Germline CDR1 is MDHEN and CDR2 is SYDVKM. This CDR3 region has 14 residues. CDR3 bases: TGTGCCAGCAGTCCTACAGGGAAGGGCTACGAGCAGTACTTC. Its protein is CASSPTGKGYEQYF.

This clone came up a few times. Distinct nucleotide sequences in the sample also encode this CDR3. The chain carries TRBV5-1 and TRBJ2-3, with D tentatively TRBD1 or TRBD2 (5 bases each). Germline lookup yields CDR1 SGHRS and CDR2 YFSETQ. The CDR3 length is 15 residues. V was trimmed by 0 bases and J by 0 bases, leaving 8 bases between them. CDR3 DNA sequence: TGCGCCAGCAGCTTGGGGGGACCGAGCACAGATACGCAGTATTTT. Protein sequence: CASSLGGPSTDTQYF.

This chain joins TRBV11-2 and TRBJ2-4; D might be TRBD1 or TRBD2, each matching 5 bases. Trimming stripped 0 bases from V and 2 bases from J, with 8 bases between. Germline CDR1 SGHAT, CDR2 FQNNGV. The CDR3 runs to 15 residues. The CDR3 loop reads CASSLDGGTKNIQYF. The CDR3 nucleotides read TGTGCCAGCAGCTTAGATGGGGGAACCAAAAACATTCAGTACTTC.

This clone was detected once. The chain employs TRBV19 and TRBJ1-2; D perhaps matches TRBD1 (6 bases). The CDR3 has 13 amino acids. Trimming removed 4 bases at V and 8 bases at J, with 14 bases between. Germline-derived CDR1 and CDR2 are LNHDA and SQIVND (reference sequence). CDR3 sequence (DNA): TGTGCCAGTAGTAAGTGGGGGGCCGACGGCTACACCTTC. Its protein is CASSKWGADGYTF.

This chain connects TRBV5-1 to TRBJ2-3; 9 nucleotides agree with TRBD2. Germline V gene sequence: CDR1 SGHRS, CDR2 YFSETQ. V lost 0 bases and J lost 10; bases outside the gene matches: 3. The CDR3 loop spans 13 amino acids. CDR3 region: CASSLAGTSSQYF. The CDR3 nucleotides read TGCGCCAGCAGCTTGGCCGGGACTAGCTCGCAGTATTTT.